This T cell receptor beta chain emerged from a study of response to subunit inactivated influenza vaccine. The CDR3 consists of 14 residues. Looked up from germline, CDR1 is MGHDK and CDR2 is SYGVNS. Trimming at V came to 6 bases and at J to 10 bases, leaving 7 bases not matched to a gene. MiXCR was run by TCRdb on the RT-PCR reads, yielding one entry per CDR3 protein. This table has around 600,000 distinct CDR3 sequences, about 11% appearing once. This clonotype showed up just a few times. Its antigen is not identified. Study-wide results and caveats: Authors suggested that a seasonal influenza vaccination recruits few new T cells each time.

The same data also went into a second study, on T cells expressing NK-cell markers. In that study: TCR beta cDNA was made by 5'RACE template switching with UMIs. Each TCR beta repertoire originated in sorted T cells that were CD3+CD56+NKG2C+, CD3+CD56+NKG2C- or CD3+CD56-NKG2C+. Of eight sequenced donors, seven were HCMV-seropositive and one HCMV-seronegative. These clonotypes also led the CD3+CD56-NKG2C+ fraction in several donors.

V usage is TRBV25-1 and J usage is TRBJ2-1; TRBD2 aligns across 12 bases. Specimen: PBMCs from blood, collected on the day of vaccination. This TCR was recovered from a man in his forties or fifties who received an inactivated influenza vaccine. DNA of the CDR3: TGTGCCAGCAGGAGTGGACTAGCGGGAAGCGAGCAGTTCTTC. Amino acids: CASRSGLAGSEQFF. Full variable domain (outside the CDR3, taken from reference TRBV25-1 and TRBJ2-1): EADIYQTPRYLVIGTGKKITLECSQTMGHDKMYWYQQDPGMELHLIHYSYGVNSTEKGDLSSESTVSRIRTEHFPLTLESARPSHTSQYLCASRSGLAGSEQFFGPGTRLTVL.